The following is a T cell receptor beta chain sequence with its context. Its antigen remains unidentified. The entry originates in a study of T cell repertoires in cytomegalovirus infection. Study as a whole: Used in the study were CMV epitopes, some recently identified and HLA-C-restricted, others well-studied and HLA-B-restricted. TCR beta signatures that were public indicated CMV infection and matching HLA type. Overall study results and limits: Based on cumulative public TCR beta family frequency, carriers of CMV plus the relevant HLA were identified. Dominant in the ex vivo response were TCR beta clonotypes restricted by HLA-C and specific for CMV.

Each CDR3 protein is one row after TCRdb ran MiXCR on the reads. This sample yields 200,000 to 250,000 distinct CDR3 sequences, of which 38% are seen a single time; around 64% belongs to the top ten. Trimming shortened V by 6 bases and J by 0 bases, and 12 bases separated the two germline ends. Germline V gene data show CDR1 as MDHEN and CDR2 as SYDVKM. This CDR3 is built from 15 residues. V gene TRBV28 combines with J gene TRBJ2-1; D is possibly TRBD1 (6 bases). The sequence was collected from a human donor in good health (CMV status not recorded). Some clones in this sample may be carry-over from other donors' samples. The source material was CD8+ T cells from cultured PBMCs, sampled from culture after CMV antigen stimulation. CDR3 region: CASRTTGNSYNEQFF. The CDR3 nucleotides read TGTGCCAGCAGGACCACAGGGAACTCCTACAATGAGCAGTTCTTC.